The 27 T cell receptor beta chains listed next were all sequenced from one sample in a study of hypomethylating agent response in myelodysplastic syndrome. Sequencing used immunoSEQ multiplex PCR; TCRdb keeps in-frame clones, though not all of them. Altogether some 3,200 clones are present, around 82% being singletons, with the ten largest covering approximately 24%. The specimen was bone marrow, collected before or after starting hypomethylating agent treatment for myelodysplastic syndrome (not recorded which). The origin of the receptors is a human donor with myelodysplastic syndrome.

The rearrangement links TRBV28 to TRBJ1-5; D might be TRBD1 (5 bases). From germline, CDR1 is MDHEN and CDR2 SYDVKM. The CDR3 loop spans 13 amino acids. Trimming cost V 1 base and J 8 bases, with 9 bases left between them. The CDR3 DNA is TGTGCCAGCAGTTTATCGGGCAGGGAGCCCCAGCATTTT. Protein product: CASSLSGREPQHF.

The chain joins TRBV5-6 to TRBJ2-4; unclear D gene. The CDR3 covers 13 residues. CDR1 is SGHDT, CDR2 YYEEEE, per germline. V lost 0 bases and J lost 6, with 7 bases in between. The CDR3 loop reads CASSLVSLNIQYF. The DNA for the CDR3 is TGTGCCAGCAGCTTGGTGTCCCTAAACATTCAGTACTTC.

This chain joins TRBV5-4 and TRBJ2-7; D not resolved. Germline loops: CDR1 SGHNT, CDR2 YYREEE (reference sequence). The germline V and J ends were trimmed by 5 bases and 0 bases, with 12 bases remaining between them. The CDR3 length is 14 residues. This chain's CDR3 is CASSFHWGSYEQYF. CDR3 sequence (DNA): TGTGCCAGCAGTTTCCACTGGGGCTCCTACGAGCAGTACTTC.

The CDR3 DNA reads TGTGCCAGCAGCGACAGGGGCAATCAGCCCCAGCATTTT. This codes for CASSDRGNQPQHF. The genes are TRBV21-1 and TRBJ1-5; the table gives TRBD1 as D, unverified against the DNA. TRBV21-1 is listed as a pseudogene. The CDR3 contains 13 residues.

The chain carries TRBV27 and TRBJ1-1; 8 positions agree with TRBD1. V was pared by 0 bases and J by 1 base, with 1 base of the junction left unmatched. The CDR3 extends over 15 amino acids. CDR1 is MNHEY and CDR2 is SMNVEV in the germline V gene (reference sequence). The CDR3 coding sequence is TGTGCCAGCAGTTTATCCGGGACAGGGAACACTGAAGCTTTCTTT. Translation: CASSLSGTGNTEAFF.

This chain uses TRBV4-3 with TRBJ2-7, with unresolved D. CDR3 length: 16 residues. Germline V lookup: CDR1 LGHNA, CDR2 YSLEER. The germline V and J ends were trimmed by 0 bases and 2 bases, with 14 bases remaining between them. CDR3 coding DNA: TGCGCCAGCAGCCAAGAGAACGCTTTTTCTCCCTACGAGCAGTACTTC. Translation: CASSQENAFSPYEQYF.

The chain links TRBV7-2 to TRBJ1-5, with unresolved D. CDR3 length: 14 amino acids. Germline values: CDR1 SGHTA, CDR2 FQGNSA. Trimming cost V 5 bases and J 6 bases, with 14 bases left between them. The CDR3: CASSPHLDSQPQHF. Here the CDR3 DNA reads TGTGCCAGCAGCCCTCATCTGGACTCTCAGCCCCAGCATTTT.

This clone came up a few times. This chain uses TRBV15 with TRBJ2-3; tentatively, D is TRBD2 (5 bases). Germline-derived CDR1 and CDR2 are LNHNV and YYDKDF (reference sequence). V was shortened by 4 bases and J by 5 bases, with 7 bases between the two germline ends. CDR3 length equals 12 residues. The CDR3: CATSNGEDTQYF. The CDR3 nucleotides read TGTGCCACCAGCAACGGGGAAGATACGCAGTATTTT.

The rearrangement uses TRBV6-5 and TRBJ2-7, with 9 bases that match TRBD1. Germline assignment: CDR1 MNHEY and CDR2 SVGAGI. V was clipped by 3 bases and J by 4 bases; unmatched bases: 7. The CDR3 extends over 15 amino acids. The CDR3 loop is CASSYAGTGPYEQYF. For the CDR3, the DNA is TGTGCCAGCAGTTATGCCGGGACAGGGCCGTACGAGCAGTACTTC.

The genes are TRBV6-1 and TRBJ1-2; maybe TRBD1 (6 bases). The V end lost 5 bases, the J end lost 7 bases, and 11 bases lay between the germline ends. CDR3 length: 12 residues. Germline V gene sequence: CDR1 MNHNS, CDR2 SASEGT. The CDR3 region is CASSFVGGGYTF. The CDR3 region has the DNA TGTGCCAGCAGTTTTGTAGGGGGTGGCTACACCTTC.

The CDR3 loop reads CAISDPDTGPGYNEQFF. The DNA of the CDR3 is TGTGCCATCAGTGATCCCGATACAGGGCCGGGGTACAATGAGCAGTTCTTC. The chain recombines TRBV10-3 with TRBJ2-1; possible D gene TRBD1, 6 bases. The germline V gene encodes CDR1 ENHRY and CDR2 SYGVKD. The CDR3 contains 17 residues. V dropped 3 bases and J dropped 4 bases, with 19 bases sitting between them.

The V and J genes are TRBV5-1 and TRBJ2-2; D might be TRBD1 (6 bases). Germline V gene sequence: CDR1 SGHRS, CDR2 YFSETQ. The CDR3 has 16 residues. The V end was cut by 0 bases, the J end by 3 bases, with 12 bases between. Written as DNA, the CDR3 is TGCGCCAGCAGCTTGGCCAGGGGATCGGACACCGGGGAGCTGTTTTTT. It yields the protein CASSLARGSDTGELFF. Using reference TRBV5-1 and TRBJ2-2 for the parts outside the CDR3, the full variable domain is KAGVTQTPRYLIKTRGQQVTLSCSPISGHRSVSWYQQTPGQGLQFLFEYFSETQRNKGNFPGRFSGRQFSNSRSEMNVSTLELGDSALYLCASSLARGSDTGELFFGEGSRLTVL.

The chain combines TRBV14 with TRBJ2-1, with a possible D match to TRBD2 (7 bases). V lost 0 bases, J lost 3 bases, and 12 bases lay in between. CDR3 length: 16 amino acids. Germline CDR1 is SGHDN and CDR2 is FVKESK. The CDR3 loop reads CASSQDRGGVYNEQFF. In DNA, the CDR3 is TGTGCCAGCAGCCAAGACAGAGGGGGGGTCTACAATGAGCAGTTCTTC.

This chain links TRBV28 with TRBJ1-2; D perhaps matches TRBD1 (5 bases). The CDR3 loop spans 14 amino acids. Looked up from germline, CDR1 is MDHEN and CDR2 is SYDVKM. V was cut by 6 bases and J by 0 bases, with 11 bases left in between. In DNA, the CDR3 is TGTGCCAGCAGACTAGGGGTAGCTAACTATGGCTACACCTTC. Its protein is CASRLGVANYGYTF.

In nucleotides, the CDR3 is TGTGCCAGCAGCTTAACCAACTCCTACAATGAGCAGTTCTTC. It specifies CASSLTNSYNEQFF. V gene TRBV11-2 combines with J gene TRBJ2-1; no definite D call. The CDR3 runs to 14 residues. Germline V CDR1 and CDR2: SGHAT, FQNNGV. V was shortened by 2 bases and J by 0 bases, with 5 bases between the two germline ends. Combining the CDR3 with reference TRBV11-2 and TRBJ2-1 gives the whole variable domain EAGVAQSPRYKIIEKRQSVAFWCNPISGHATLYWYQQILGQGPKLLIQFQNNGVVDDSQLPKDRFSAERLKGVDSTLKIQPAKLEDSAVYLCASSLTNSYNEQFFGPGTRLTVL.

This clone was detected only once. The chain recombines TRBV6-6 with TRBJ2-5; D remains unclear. Germline V gives CDR1 MNHNY, CDR2 SVGAGI (reference sequence). The CDR3 sequence is 12 residues long. Deletions cut 6 bases from V and 5 bases from J, with 10 bases between. The CDR3, as DNA: TGTGCCAGCAGGTCTGTCGGGGAGACCCAGTACTTC. As protein: CASRSVGETQYF.

The chain carries TRBV6-5 and TRBJ2-3, with unresolved D. CDR1 and CDR2 (germline): MNHEY, SVGAGI. V lost 4 bases, J lost 5 bases, and 7 bases lay in between. The CDR3 sequence is 12 residues long. The DNA for the CDR3 is TGTGCCAGCAGTTCCTCGGGAGATACGCAGTATTTT. Amino acid sequence: CASSSSGDTQYF.

V is TRBV4-3 and J is TRBJ2-7; TRBD1 matches at 9 bases. The CDR3 has 15 residues. The V and J ends lost 5 bases and 0 bases, in that order; junction bases with no gene match: 5. The germline V gene encodes CDR1 LGHNA and CDR2 YSLEER. CDR3 region: CASSDDRGSSYEQYF. The CDR3 DNA reads TGCGCCAGCAGCGACGACAGGGGGAGCTCCTACGAGCAGTACTTC.

This rearrangement joins TRBV7-2 to TRBJ2-7, with D possibly being TRBD1 or TRBD2 (5 bases each). Germline-derived CDR1 and CDR2 are SGHTA and FQGNSA. Trimming removed 5 bases at V and 0 bases at J, with 14 bases between. The CDR3 extends over 15 amino acids. CDR3 DNA: TGTGCCAGCAGCCAGGACCCAGGGAGCTCCTACGAGCAGTACTTC. Its translation is CASSQDPGSSYEQYF.

The chain joins TRBV30 to TRBJ2-1, with 8 bases identical to TRBD1. Germline trimming cut 5 bases from V and 2 bases from J; bases unmatched to any gene: 8. In germline, CDR1 is GTSNPN, CDR2 SVGIG (reference sequence). CDR3 length: 15 amino acids. CDR3 nucleotide sequence: TGTGCCTGGGGCCTGGGGACAGGTCCCTACAATGAGCAGTTCTTC. Translating it yields CAWGLGTGPYNEQFF. The variable domain in full, with the rest retrieved from reference TRBV30 and TRBJ2-1, is SQTIHQWPATLVQPVGSPLSLECTVEGTSNPNLYWYRQAAGRGLQLLFYSVGIGQISSEVPQNLSASRPQDRQFILSSKKLLLSDSGFYLCAWGLGTGPYNEQFFGPGTRLTVL.

This chain uses TRBV6-1 with TRBJ2-2, with a tentative D call TRBD1 (5 bases). Trimming shortened V by 10 bases and J by 0 bases, and 12 bases separated the two germline ends. The CDR3 covers 14 residues. Germline lookup yields CDR1 MNHNS and CDR2 SASEGT. The CDR3 DNA follows: TGTGCCATCGGAAGACAGCCGAACACCGGGGAGCTGTTTTTT. As protein: CAIGRQPNTGELFF.

The rearrangement joins TRBV5-1 to TRBJ1-5, with D possibly matching TRBD1 (5 bases). The length of the CDR3 is 15 residues. Trimming took off 4 bases at V and 0 bases at J, with 11 bases between the two ends. The germline gives CDR1 SGHRS, CDR2 YFSETQ. CDR3 protein: CASSPRDGSNQPQHF. In DNA form, the CDR3 reads TGCGCCAGCAGCCCAAGGGACGGTAGCAATCAGCCCCAGCATTTT.

V is TRBV30 and J is TRBJ1-5, with a weak D call TRBD1 (5 bases). With 0 bases removed from V and 6 bases from J, the gap between germline ends came to 21 bases. The germline V gene encodes CDR1 GTSNPN and CDR2 SVGIG (reference sequence). This CDR3 has 17 amino acids. The CDR3 nucleotides are TGTGCCTGGAGTGTACGATGTTTCTCAGGGTTGTTTCAGCCCCAGCATTTT. Its translation is CAWSVRCFSGLFQPQHF.

The V and J genes are TRBV5-1 and TRBJ2-1, with 11 positions matching TRBD2. Per the germline V gene, CDR1 is SGHRS and CDR2 is YFSETQ. With V trimmed by 0 bases and J by 8 bases, 7 bases remained unmatched. The CDR3 has 16 residues. CDR3 protein: CASSLGASGGIDEQFF. The CDR3 DNA reads as TGCGCCAGCAGCTTGGGGGCTAGCGGGGGGATAGATGAGCAGTTCTTC. Complete variable domain (other parts from reference TRBV5-1 and TRBJ2-1): KAGVTQTPRYLIKTRGQQVTLSCSPISGHRSVSWYQQTPGQGLQFLFEYFSETQRNKGNFPGRFSGRQFSNSRSEMNVSTLELGDSALYLCASSLGASGGIDEQFFGPGTRLTVL.

The chain uses TRBV15 and TRBJ2-1; D remains unclear. Trimming cost V 4 bases and J 0 bases, with 10 bases left between them. CDR3 size: 15 residues. CDR1 and CDR2 from the germline V gene are LNHNV and YYDKDF (reference sequence). Here the CDR3 DNA reads TGTGCCACCAGCATGCCGATGAGCTCCTACAATGAGCAGTTCTTC. Translating gives CATSMPMSSYNEQFF.

The rearrangement links TRBV28 to TRBJ1-1; no firm D call. Germline values: CDR1 MDHEN, CDR2 SYDVKM. The V gene lost 5 bases and the J gene lost 6 bases, with 16 bases spanning the gap. This CDR3 has 14 amino acids. The CDR3 DNA reads TGTGCCAGCAGTGGAAGGACTCTTTCACCTGAAGCTTTCTTT. This sequence encodes CASSGRTLSPEAFF.

V usage is TRBV10-3 and J usage is TRBJ2-3, with 9 bases matching TRBD2. The V and J ends lost 8 bases and 2 bases, in that order; junction bases with no gene match: 5. CDR1 ENHRY and CDR2 SYGVKD come from the germline V gene. The CDR3 is made up of 14 amino acids. CDR3 amino acids: CAISLAGTTDTQYF. As DNA, the CDR3 is TGTGCCATCTCCCTAGCGGGGACCACAGATACGCAGTATTTT.